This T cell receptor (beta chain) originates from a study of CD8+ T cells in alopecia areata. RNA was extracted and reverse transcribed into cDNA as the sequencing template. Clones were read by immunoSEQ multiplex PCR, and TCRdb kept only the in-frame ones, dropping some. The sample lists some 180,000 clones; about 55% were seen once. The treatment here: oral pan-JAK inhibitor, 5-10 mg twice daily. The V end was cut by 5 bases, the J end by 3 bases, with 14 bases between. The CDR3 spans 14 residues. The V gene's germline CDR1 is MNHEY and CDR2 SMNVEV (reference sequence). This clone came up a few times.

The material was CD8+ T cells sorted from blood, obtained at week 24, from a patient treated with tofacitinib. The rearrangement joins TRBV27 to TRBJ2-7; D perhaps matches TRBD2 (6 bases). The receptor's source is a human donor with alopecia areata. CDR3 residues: CASSSPDYHYEQYF. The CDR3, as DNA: TGTGCCAGCAGTAGCCCGGACTACCACTACGAGCAGTACTTC.